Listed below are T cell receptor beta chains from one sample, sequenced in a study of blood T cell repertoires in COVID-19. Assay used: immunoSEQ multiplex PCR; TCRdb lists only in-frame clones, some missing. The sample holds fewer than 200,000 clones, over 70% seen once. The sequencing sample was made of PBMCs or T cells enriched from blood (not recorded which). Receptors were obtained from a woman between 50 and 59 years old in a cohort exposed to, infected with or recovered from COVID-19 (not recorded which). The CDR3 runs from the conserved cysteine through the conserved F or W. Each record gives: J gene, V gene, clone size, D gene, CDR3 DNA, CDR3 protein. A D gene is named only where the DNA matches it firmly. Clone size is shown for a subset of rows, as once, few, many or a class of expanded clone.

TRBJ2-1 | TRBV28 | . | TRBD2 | TGTGCCAGCAGAACAAGCGGGGGGGTTTACAATGAGCAGTTCTTC | CASRTSGGVYNEQFF
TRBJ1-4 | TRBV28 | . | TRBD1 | TGTGCCAGCAGACCCCAGGGGGCGGCTAATGAAAAACTGTTTTTT | CASRPQGAANEKLFF
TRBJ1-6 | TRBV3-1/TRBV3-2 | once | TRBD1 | TGTGCCAGCAGCCCCGTAGACAGGGGATCCCGGAATTCACCCCTCCACTTT | CASSPVDRGSRNSPLHF
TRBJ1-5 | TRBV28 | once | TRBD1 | TGTGCCAGCAGTTTAGGGGACAGGGAAGGACAGCCCCAGCATTTT | CASSLGDREGQPQHF
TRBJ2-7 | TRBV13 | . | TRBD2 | TGTGCCAGCAGCTTAGCAGGACTAGCGGGGGGGCGAGAGCAGTACTTC | CASSLAGLAGGREQYF
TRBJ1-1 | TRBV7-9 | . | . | TGTGCCAGCAGCTTAGGGAGCGGAGGGGTTAAGTTTTTGGGCACTGAAGCTTTCTTT | CASSLGSGGVKFLGTEAFF
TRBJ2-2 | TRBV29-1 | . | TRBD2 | TGCAGCACCAAGACTAGCGGGAGAGAGGACGGGGAGCTGTTTTTT | CSTKTSGREDGELFF
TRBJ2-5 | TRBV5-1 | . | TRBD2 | TGCGCCAGCAGCCCGGGACTAAATCAAGAGACCCAGTACTTC | CASSPGLNQETQYF
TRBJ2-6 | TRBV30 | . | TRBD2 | TGTGCCTGGAGTAAAAGCCGGGGGGTATCTCTCTCTGGGGCCAACGTCCTGACTTTC | CAWSKSRGVSLSGANVLTF
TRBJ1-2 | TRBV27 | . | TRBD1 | TGTGCCAGCAGGTCAACAGGGGACTATGGCTACACCTTC | CASRSTGDYGYTF
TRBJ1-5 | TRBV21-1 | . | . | TGTGCCAGCAGCAAAGGGACAGGGAAACGTTTTGGGGTCAATCAGCCCCAGCATTTT | CASSKGTGKRFGVNQPQHF
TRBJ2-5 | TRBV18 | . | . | TGTGCCAGCTCCCCAGGGGGGGCCCAAGAGACCCAGTACTTC | CASSPGGAQETQYF
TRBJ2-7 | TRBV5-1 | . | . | TGCGCCAGCAGTAGCCTGGCAGGGACTTCCTACGAGCAGTACTTC | CASSSLAGTSYEQYF
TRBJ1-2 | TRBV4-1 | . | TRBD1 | TGCGCCAGCAGCCAAGATTGGACCTCATCCGGGGACAGGGTATCGCGTGGCTATGGCTACACCTTC | CASSQDWTSSGDRVSRGYGYTF
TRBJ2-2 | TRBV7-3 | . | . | TGTGCCAGCAGCTTAAACTCCGGGAACACCGGGGAGCTGTTTTTT | CASSLNSGNTGELFF
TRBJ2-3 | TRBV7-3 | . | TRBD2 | TGTGCCAGCAGCTCCAGCAGCGGGGGGGCCGTAGATACGCAGTATTTT | CASSSSSGGAVDTQYF
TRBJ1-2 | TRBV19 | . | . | TGTGCCAGTAGTGACCGGTCCAGGGAAAGCTTTGGCTACACCTTC | CASSDRSRESFGYTF
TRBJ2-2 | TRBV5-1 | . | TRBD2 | TGCGCCAGCAGCAGTTCTGCGGGGGAGGCCACCGGGGAGCTGTTTTTT | CASSSSAGEATGELFF
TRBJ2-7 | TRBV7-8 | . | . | TGTGCCAGCAGCCTCGCCGGGAAAGAGCAGTACTTC | CASSLAGKEQYF
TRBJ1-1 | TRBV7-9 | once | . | TGTGCCAGCAGCTTAACAGGGACTGAAGCTTTCTTT | CASSLTGTEAFF
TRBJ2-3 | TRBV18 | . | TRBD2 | TGTGCCAGCTCACCCGCCGGGACTAGCGGGGAAGTGCAGTATTTT | CASSPAGTSGEVQYF
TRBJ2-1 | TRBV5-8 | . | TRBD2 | TGTGCCAGCAGCAGACTAGCGGGAGGTAACAATGAGCAGTTCTTC | CASSRLAGGNNEQFF
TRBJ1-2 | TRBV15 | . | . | TGTGCCACCAGCAGGGGTCAGGGGTCGATGTATGGCTACACCTTC | CATSRGQGSMYGYTF
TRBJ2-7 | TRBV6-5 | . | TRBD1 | TGTGCCAGCAGTCAGGGGGCGGGTCAGAAGTACTTC | CASSQGAGQKYF
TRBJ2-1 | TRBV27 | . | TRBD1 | TGTGCCAGCAGTTCCGAGGGGGCATATGAGCAGTTCTTC | CASSSEGAYEQFF
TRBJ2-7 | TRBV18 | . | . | TGTGCCAGCTCAACGCGGGACCCCTACGAGCAGTACTTC | CASSTRDPYEQYF
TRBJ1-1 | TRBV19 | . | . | TGTGCCAGTAGTATAGGGACATTGAACACTGAAGCTTTCTTT | CASSIGTLNTEAFF
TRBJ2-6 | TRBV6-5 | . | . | TGTGCCAGCAAAGGGGTTGCTGGGGCCAACGTCCTGACTTTC | CASKGVAGANVLTF
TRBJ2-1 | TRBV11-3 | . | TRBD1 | TGTGCCAGCAGCTCGGCAGGGGGCTACAATGAGCAGTTCTTC | CASSSAGGYNEQFF
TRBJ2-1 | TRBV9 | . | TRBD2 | TGTGCCAGCAGCTACAGCGGGGGAAACTACAATGAGCAGTTCTTC | CASSYSGGNYNEQFF
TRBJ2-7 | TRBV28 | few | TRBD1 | TGTGCCAGCATCCCCGCGGACAGGGTCAACGAGCAGTACTTC | CASIPADRVNEQYF
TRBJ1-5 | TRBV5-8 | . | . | TGTGCCAGCAGCCCAGGACAGCATAGCAATCAGCCCCAGCATTTT | CASSPGQHSNQPQHF
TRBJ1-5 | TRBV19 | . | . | TGTGCCAGTGCCGACAGATCAAATCAGCCCCAGCATTTT | CASADRSNQPQHF
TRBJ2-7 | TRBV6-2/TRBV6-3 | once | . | TGTGCCAGCAGTGGTTTTCGTACAGAAACCTACGAGCAGTACTTC | CASSGFRTETYEQYF
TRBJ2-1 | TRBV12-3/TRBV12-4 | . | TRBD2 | TGTGCCAGCAGTTTACTAGCGGGCAATGAGCAGTTCTTC | CASSLLAGNEQFF
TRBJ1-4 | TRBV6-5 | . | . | TGTGCCAGCAGTCGTTCTGTAACTAATGAAAAACTGTTTTTT | CASSRSVTNEKLFF
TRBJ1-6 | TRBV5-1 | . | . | TGCGCCAGCAGCTTGGTAGGGGCTGCCTATAATTCACCCCTCCACTTT | CASSLVGAAYNSPLHF
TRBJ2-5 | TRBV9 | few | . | TGTGCCAGCAGCGTAAGGACTGGACAAGAGACCCAGTACTTC | CASSVRTGQETQYF
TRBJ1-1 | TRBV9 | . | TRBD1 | TGTGCCAGCAGCGAGGGACAGGAGACCATGAACACTGAAGCTTTCTTT | CASSEGQETMNTEAFF
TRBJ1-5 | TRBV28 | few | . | TGTGCCAGCAGTTTATTTACAGGGTTAGGGGGCAATCAGCCCCAGCATTTT | CASSLFTGLGGNQPQHF
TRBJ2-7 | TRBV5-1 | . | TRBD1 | TGCGCCAGCAGCCGGCGGGCGGGACAGGGCTCCCACGAGCAGTACTTC | CASSRRAGQGSHEQYF
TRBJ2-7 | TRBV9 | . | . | TGTGCCAGCAGCGTAGGTCAGGGGAACTACGAGCAGTACTTC | CASSVGQGNYEQYF
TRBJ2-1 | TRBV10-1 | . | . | TGCGCCAGCAGTGGAACGGGTGGCTCTGAGCAGTTCTTC | CASSGTGGSEQFF
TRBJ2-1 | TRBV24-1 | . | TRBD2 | TGTGCCACCAGTCTCCATAGCGGGAGCTCCTACAATGAGCAGTTCTTC | CATSLHSGSSYNEQFF
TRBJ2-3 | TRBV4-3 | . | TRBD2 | TGCGCCAGCAGCGGCGGATTAGCGGGGGGGCCGGAGACAGATACGCAGTATTTT | CASSGGLAGGPETDTQYF
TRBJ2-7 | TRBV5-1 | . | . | TGCGCCAGCAGCTGGGTTACCGGGAACTCTGGCGAGCAGTACTTC | CASSWVTGNSGEQYF
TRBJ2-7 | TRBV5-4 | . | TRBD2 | TGTGCCAGCAGTGGAGGAGGAAGCGGGACCCCCTACGAGCAGTACTTC | CASSGGGSGTPYEQYF
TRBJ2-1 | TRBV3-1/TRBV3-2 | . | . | TGTGCCAGCAGCCAAGTGGAAGGTAGCGGCTCCTACAATGAGCAGTTCTTC | CASSQVEGSGSYNEQFF
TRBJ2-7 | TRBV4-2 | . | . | TGTGCCAGCAGCCAAGCCCCCCCGCGGGGAACCTCCTACGAGCAGTACTTC | CASSQAPPRGTSYEQYF
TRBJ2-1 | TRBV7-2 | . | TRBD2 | TGTGCCAGCAGCTTAGCGACTAGCGGGGGGGTCAATGAGCAGTTCTTC | CASSLATSGGVNEQFF
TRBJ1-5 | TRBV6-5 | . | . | TGTGCCAGCAGACAACGACAGGATAGCAATCAGCCCCAGCATTTT | CASRQRQDSNQPQHF
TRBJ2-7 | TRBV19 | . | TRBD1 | TGTGCCAGCAGGGGACAGGGGGACTACGAGCAGTACTTC | CASRGQGDYEQYF
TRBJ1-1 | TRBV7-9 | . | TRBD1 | TGTGCCAGCAGCCCTCAAATCGCAGGGGGAAGGACTGAAGCTTTCTTT | CASSPQIAGGRTEAFF
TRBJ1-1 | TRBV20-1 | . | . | TGCAGCTCCAGGGAGGACACTGAAGCTTTCTTT | CSSREDTEAFF
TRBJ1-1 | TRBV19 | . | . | TGTGCCAGTAGCAAAAACCGGGGGGGCACTGAAGCTTTCTTT | CASSKNRGGTEAFF
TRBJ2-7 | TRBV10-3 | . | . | TGTGCCACAGTAGGGGAGGCTAACTACGAGCAGTACTTC | CATVGEANYEQYF
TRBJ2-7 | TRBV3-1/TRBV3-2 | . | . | TGTGCCAGCAGCCCCTGGGGGGATAGCTCCTACGAGCAGTACTTC | CASSPWGDSSYEQYF
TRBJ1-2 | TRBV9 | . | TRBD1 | TGTGCCAGCAGCCCCCGGACAGGGATCCCCTATGGCTACACCTTC | CASSPRTGIPYGYTF
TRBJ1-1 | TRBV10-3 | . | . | TGTGCCATCAGTGACGGTGGGGGCAGGGACACTGAAGCTTTCTTT | CAISDGGGRDTEAFF